Below, 3 T cell receptor beta chains from the same sample are listed, as sequenced in a study of shared clonotypes between healthy human individuals. The method was immunoSEQ multiplex PCR; TCRdb's version includes in-frame clones alone and lacks a portion of them. Seen here are 500,000 to 700,000 clones, around 96% observed once, and the top ten hold 0.11%. In the naive CD8 group, cells lacked CD45RO and were positively selected for CCR7, so terminally differentiated effector memory CD45RA+ cells were left out. The sample taken for sequencing was naive CD8+ T cells sorted from blood. These receptors were obtained from a woman aged 25-40 years in good health.

In the case of this clone: The identical CDR3 is also encoded by other nucleotide sequences in the sample. This chain uses TRBV19 with TRBJ1-1; weak D call: TRBD1 (6 bases). V dropped 8 bases and J dropped 2 bases, with 15 bases sitting between them. This CDR3 has 14 amino acids. Germline values: CDR1 LNHDA, CDR2 SQIVND (reference sequence). The CDR3, as DNA: TGTGCCAGTTCTAGCCGGACAGAAAACACTGAAGCTTTCTTT. Its protein is CASSSRTENTEAFF.

The V and J genes are TRBV7-7 and TRBJ2-7, with TRBD2 matching over 9 bases. V was pared by 1 base and J by 4 bases, with 5 bases of the junction left unmatched. Germline CDR1 reads SSHAT; CDR2 reads FNYEAQ (reference sequence). The CDR3 spans 15 residues. DNA for the CDR3: TGTGCCAGCAGCTTAGGGACTAGCGTGTCTTACGAGCAGTACTTC. Its protein is CASSLGTSVSYEQYF.

The V gene is TRBV28, the J gene TRBJ2-5; the match to TRBD1 covers 9 bases. The last part of the DNA fits TRBJ2-7 better; the J call may be wrong. The CDR3 extends over 15 amino acids. Germline V gene lookup returns CDR1 MDHEN and CDR2 SYDVKM. CDR3 coding DNA: TGTGCCAGCAGTTCCCGGGACAGGGTTTACTACGAGCAGTACTTC. This encodes CASSSRDRVYYEQYF.